This record concerns one T cell receptor beta chain sequence. What it binds is unknown. The data were taken from a study of T cells in narcolepsy. Across the whole study: Donors had narcolepsy type 1 or type 2, or were healthy controls.

Germline V gives CDR1 LNHNV, CDR2 YYDKDF (reference sequence). The ends were cut back, 0 bases at V and 6 bases at J, with 11 bases in the middle. This CDR3 comprises 14 residues. General observations from the study: HCRT-specific and TRIB2-specific autoreactive clonotypes appeared among same-patient CSF and blood CD4+ clonotypes. Blood of same and different patients, but not healthy controls, reportedly held recurring autoreactive clonotypes. Some memory CD4+ repertoires had no autoreactive clone sequences.

Method: immunoSEQ multiplex PCR; TCRdb's copy keeps in-frame clones and lacks some. This table holds about 30,000 clones, roughly 78% found once. The material sequenced was CD45RA- memory CD4+ T cells from PBMCs. The receptor was derived from a human donor with narcolepsy. This chain links TRBV15 with TRBJ1-1; weak D call: TRBD1 (5 bases). The CDR3 DNA follows: TGTGCCACCAGCAGAGACAGGGCGTCACCTGAAGCTTTCTTT. Amino acids: CATSRDRASPEAFF.